This T cell receptor beta chain originates from a study of T cell clones after liver transplantation. Findings and limits, study-wide: In 5 of 8 subjects, circulating graft-donor-reactive CD4 TCRbeta sequences fell significantly after transplant.

To note about this clone: Antigen unknown.

Sorting of unstimulated PBMCs yielded separate CD3+CD4+ and CD3+CD8+ fractions. Produced via immunoSEQ multiplex PCR; TCRdb's table is partial and in-frame only. The table records about 120,000 clones, approximately 90% of them present only once. The V gene end was trimmed by 0 bases and the J gene end by 1 base; junction bases not matched to a gene: 1. This CDR3 region has 16 residues. Germline V gene data show CDR1 as LGHNA and CDR2 as YNFKEQ. The rearrangement links TRBV4-2 to TRBJ2-7; TRBD2 matches 12 bases. This clonotype was obtained from a human patient who received a liver transplant. Some T cells may be supplied by the graft donor. The sample here was CD4+ T cells from blood, taken 12 months after liver transplant. CDR3 in DNA: TGTGCCAGCAGCCAAGAGACTAGCGGGAGTTCCTACGAGCAGTACTTC. It codes for CASSQETSGSSYEQYF.